This record looks at one T cell receptor beta chain sequence and its context. Its antigen is unknown. The CDR3 has 12 amino acids. V lost 6 bases and J 5 bases, leaving 10 bases between the germline ends. Germline CDR1 SGHNT, CDR2 YYREEE (reference sequence). This specimen belongs to a study of cytomegalovirus exposure and HLA in healthy donors. Whole-study results and caveats: Association with HLA alleles at 0.05 false discovery rate was found for 16,951 TCR beta sequences in a later analysis. The authors excluded some V segments, including TRBV6-2 and TRBV6-3, as indistinguishable. It was taken for granted in presence/absence analyses that sequencing depth across donors was roughly uniform. According to a later analysis, donors in an Asian-associated ancestry cluster reportedly had fewer N-insertions than the 666-donor mean.

A multiplex PCR was run with 60 Vbeta primers and 13 Jbeta primers. Using immunoSEQ multiplex PCR, the repertoire was profiled, and TCRdb retains in-frame clones only, with some absent. Of 150,000 to 200,000 clones listed, around 75% are singletons. The chain recombines TRBV5-4 with TRBJ2-3, with D perhaps matching TRBD1 (6 bases). This clonotype originated in a woman aged 40 to 50 in good health and CMV-seropositive. Material for sequencing was PBMCs. In DNA, the CDR3 is TGTGCCAGCACCCAAGGGGGAGATACGCAGTATTTT. This sequence encodes CASTQGGDTQYF.